The present T cell receptor (beta chain) was sequenced within a study of regulatory T cells in long-lasting Graves disease. The germline V gene has CDR1 DFQATT and CDR2 SNEGSKA (reference sequence). Trimming cost V 6 bases and J 4 bases; bases outside gene matches: 10. The CDR3 contains 15 residues. Time point in this sample: newly diagnosed GD, antithyroid drugs for less than 3 months. There was RNA extracted from PBMCs, and the TCR library was made from it. In building TCR beta libraries, iRepertoire HTBI primers were used together with Arm-PCR of CDR3 regions. Each CDR3 protein is one row after TCRdb ran MiXCR on the multiplex PCR reads. This table has about 540,000 distinct CDR3 sequences, roughly 12% appearing once. This clonotype was observed many times. These data were also filed under a second study, of T cells in Graves' hyperthyroidism and ophthalmopathy. Turning to that study: Most thyroid clonotypes expanded above 0.001 appeared in blood too. The model's output predicted ophthalmopathy at a median of around 7 months prior to onset.

The chain joins TRBV20-1 to TRBJ2-1; TRBD2 agrees at 9 bases. The clonotype was recovered from a man aged 25 to 40 with Graves disease. This specimen consisted of peripheral blood mononuclear cells (PBMCs), obtained at new diagnosis, from a patient treated with antithyroid drugs. The CDR3 bases are TGCAGTGCCAACCGATTAGCGGGAGAGTACAATGAGCAGTTCTTC. Amino acid sequence: CSANRLAGEYNEQFF.